This TCR beta chain was retrieved from a study of blood T cell repertoires in COVID-19. The overall study: Collection of acute and convalescent COVID-19 samples took place in the United States, Italy and Spain. Sample material is recorded as cDNA or gDNA derived from T cells, B-cell-depleted T cells, or PBMCs.

The CDR3 is made up of 15 amino acids. With 0 bases removed from V and 3 bases from J, the gap between germline ends came to 10 bases. Germline V lookup: CDR1 SGDLS, CDR2 YYNGEE. Clones were read by immunoSEQ multiplex PCR, and TCRdb kept only the in-frame ones, dropping some. This sample yields around 240,000 clones, of which about 87% are seen a single time; around 0.8% belongs to the top ten. Clinical history as reported by participants underpinned cohort assignment. No more than 2 weeks before study entry, exposed participants had met a case of COVID-19. The receptor was derived from a man over 45 who had been exposed to COVID-19. This chain uses TRBV9 with TRBJ1-5; possibly TRBD1 for D (5 bases). Sequenced sample: PBMCs or T cells enriched from blood (not recorded which). CDR3 residues: CASSVGTSFNQPQHF. The CDR3 DNA reads as TGTGCCAGCAGCGTAGGGACAAGCTTCAATCAGCCCCAGCATTTT.